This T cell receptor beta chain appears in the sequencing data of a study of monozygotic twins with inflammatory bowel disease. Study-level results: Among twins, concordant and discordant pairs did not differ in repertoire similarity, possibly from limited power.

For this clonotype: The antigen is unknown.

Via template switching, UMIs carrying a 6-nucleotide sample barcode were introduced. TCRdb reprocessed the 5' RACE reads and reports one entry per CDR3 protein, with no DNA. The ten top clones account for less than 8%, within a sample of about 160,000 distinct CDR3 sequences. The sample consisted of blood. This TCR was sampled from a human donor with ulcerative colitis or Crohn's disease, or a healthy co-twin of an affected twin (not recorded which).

CDR3 protein: CSASVAGGTDTQYF. The chain joins TRBV20-1 to TRBJ2-3; the D gene TCRdb calls, TRBD2, cannot be checked with no DNA. Germline V gene lookup returns CDR1 DFQATT and CDR2 SNEGSKA (reference sequence). The CDR3 has 14 amino acids.